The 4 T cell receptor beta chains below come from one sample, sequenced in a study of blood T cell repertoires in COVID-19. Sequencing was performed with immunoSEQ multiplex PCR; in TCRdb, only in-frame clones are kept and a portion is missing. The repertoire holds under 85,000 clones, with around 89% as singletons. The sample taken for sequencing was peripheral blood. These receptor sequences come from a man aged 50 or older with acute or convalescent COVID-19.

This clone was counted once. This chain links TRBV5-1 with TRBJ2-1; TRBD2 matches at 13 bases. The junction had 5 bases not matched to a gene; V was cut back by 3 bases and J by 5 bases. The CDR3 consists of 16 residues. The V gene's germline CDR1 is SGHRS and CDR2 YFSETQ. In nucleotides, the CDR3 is TGCGCCAGCAGCTCTCGACTAGCGGGAGGACACAATGAGCAGTTCTTC. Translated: CASSSRLAGGHNEQFF.

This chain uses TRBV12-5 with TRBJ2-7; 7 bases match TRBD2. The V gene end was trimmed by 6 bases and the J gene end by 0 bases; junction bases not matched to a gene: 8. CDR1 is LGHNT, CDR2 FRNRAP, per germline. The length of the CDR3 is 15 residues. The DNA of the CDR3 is TGTGCTAGTGGCTTTACTAGCGAGAGCTCCTACGAGCAGTACTTC. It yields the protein CASGFTSESSYEQYF.

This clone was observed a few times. The DNA for the CDR3 is TGTGCCAGTAGTATTCCACCTGGACAGGGAGAGAACACTGAAGCTTTCTTT. Translation: CASSIPPGQGENTEAFF. V is TRBV19 and J is TRBJ1-1, with 8 bases that match TRBD1. The germline V gene encodes CDR1 LNHDA and CDR2 SQIVND (reference sequence). The CDR3 length is 17 residues. The V gene end was trimmed by 3 bases and the J gene end by 1 base; junction bases not matched to a gene: 10.

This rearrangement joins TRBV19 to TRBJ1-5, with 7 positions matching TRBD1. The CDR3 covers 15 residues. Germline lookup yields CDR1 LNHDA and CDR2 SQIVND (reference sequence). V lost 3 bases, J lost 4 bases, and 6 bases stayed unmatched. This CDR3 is CASSMVRDRNQPQHF. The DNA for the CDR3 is TGTGCCAGTAGTATGGTGAGGGACAGAAATCAGCCCCAGCATTTT.